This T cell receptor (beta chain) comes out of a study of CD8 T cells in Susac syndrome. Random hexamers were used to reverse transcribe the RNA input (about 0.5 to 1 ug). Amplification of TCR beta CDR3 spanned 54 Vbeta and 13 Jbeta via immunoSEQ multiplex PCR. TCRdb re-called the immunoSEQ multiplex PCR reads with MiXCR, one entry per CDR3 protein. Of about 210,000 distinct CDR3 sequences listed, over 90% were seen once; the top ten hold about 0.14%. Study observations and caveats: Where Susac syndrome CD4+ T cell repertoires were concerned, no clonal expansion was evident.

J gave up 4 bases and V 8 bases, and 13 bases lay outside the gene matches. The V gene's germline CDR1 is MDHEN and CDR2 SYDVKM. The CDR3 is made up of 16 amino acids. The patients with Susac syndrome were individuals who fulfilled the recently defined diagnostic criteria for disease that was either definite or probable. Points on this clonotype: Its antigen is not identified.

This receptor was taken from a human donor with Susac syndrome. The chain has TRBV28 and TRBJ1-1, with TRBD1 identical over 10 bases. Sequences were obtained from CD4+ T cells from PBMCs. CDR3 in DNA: TGTGCCAGCCCTCCTCGACAGGGGGCTTATCGCACTGAAGCTTTCTTT. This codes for CASPPRQGAYRTEAFF. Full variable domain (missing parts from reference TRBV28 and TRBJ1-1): DVKVTQSSRYLVKRTGEKVFLECVQDMDHENMFWYRQDPGLGLRLIYFSYDVKMKEKGDIPEGYSVSREKKERFSLILESASTNQTSMYLCASPPRQGAYRTEAFFGQGTRLTVV.